This is a list of T cell receptor beta chains from one sample in a study of blood T cell repertoires in COVID-19. TCRdb keeps only in-frame clones here, not all; method: immunoSEQ multiplex PCR. The sample carries about 350,000 clones, under 95% recorded once. The specimen was peripheral blood. The receptors stem from a young woman who had recovered from COVID-19. CDR3s include the opening cysteine and the closing phenylalanine or tryptophan. The order of the fields is CDR3 protein, CDR3 DNA, D gene, V gene, J gene, clone size. D genes are given only for firm matches. Clone size appears in some rows only: once, few, many, or a class for an expanded clone.

CDR3aa: CASSLGQGPNQPQHF
CDR3nt: TGTGCCAGCAGTTTAGGACAGGGGCCCAATCAGCCCCAGCATTTT
d_gene: TRBD1
v_gene: TRBV27
j_gene: TRBJ1-5
abundance: -

CDR3aa: CASSIDQPLAGDTGELFF
CDR3nt: TGTGCCAGTAGTATAGATCAACCTCTAGCGGGGGACACCGGGGAGCTGTTTTTT
d_gene: TRBD2
v_gene: TRBV19
j_gene: TRBJ2-2
abundance: -

CDR3aa: CASSYYGGVVNTEAFF
CDR3nt: TGTGCCAGCAGTTACTATGGAGGGGTGGTGAACACTGAAGCTTTCTTT
d_gene: -
v_gene: TRBV6-2/TRBV6-3
j_gene: TRBJ1-1
abundance: -

CDR3aa: CASSLDGQGIPNTEAFF
CDR3nt: TGTGCCAGCAGCTTAGACGGACAGGGAATACCGAACACTGAAGCTTTCTTT
d_gene: TRBD1
v_gene: TRBV7-9
j_gene: TRBJ1-1
abundance: -

CDR3aa: CASSWGGSGSETQYF
CDR3nt: TGTGCCAGCAGCTGGGGTGGAAGCGGGAGCGAGACCCAGTACTTC
d_gene: TRBD2
v_gene: TRBV5-4
j_gene: TRBJ2-5
abundance: once

CDR3aa: CASSKILGPGNTIYF
CDR3nt: TGTGCCAGCAGTAAAATACTGGGGCCTGGAAACACCATATATTTT
d_gene: -
v_gene: TRBV11-2
j_gene: TRBJ1-3
abundance: -

CDR3aa: CASSLTGVAYGYTF
CDR3nt: TGCGCCAGCAGCTTAACAGGGGTAGCGTATGGCTACACCTTC
d_gene: TRBD1
v_gene: TRBV5-1
j_gene: TRBJ1-2
abundance: -

CDR3aa: CASSIVGQGAEAFF
CDR3nt: TGTGCCAGTAGTATAGTGGGACAGGGGGCTGAAGCTTTCTTT
d_gene: TRBD1
v_gene: TRBV19
j_gene: TRBJ1-1
abundance: -

CDR3aa: CASSLVLAGTQYF
CDR3nt: TGCGCCAGCAGCTTGGTACTAGCAGGGACCCAGTACTTC
d_gene: -
v_gene: TRBV5-1
j_gene: TRBJ2-5
abundance: -

CDR3aa: CAISESYRAISYNSPLHF
CDR3nt: TGTGCCATCAGTGAGTCATACAGGGCCATCTCCTATAATTCACCCCTCCACTTT
d_gene: -
v_gene: TRBV10-3
j_gene: TRBJ1-6
abundance: -

CDR3aa: CASSESTGGSENEQFF
CDR3nt: TGCGCCAGCAGTGAGTCAACAGGGGGCTCCGAAAATGAGCAGTTCTTC
d_gene: TRBD1
v_gene: TRBV10-2
j_gene: TRBJ2-1
abundance: -